A selection of T cell receptor beta chains follows, all from one sample in a study of tumor-infiltrating lymphocytes in primary liver carcinoma. TCRdb reprocessed the multiplex PCR reads via MiXCR and lists one record per CDR3 protein. The sample yields 330,000 or so distinct CDR3 sequences, roughly 61% seen once. Specimen: peripheral blood. The source is a man between 35 and 55 years old with primary liver carcinoma and hepatitis B virus infection. Both conserved end residues are part of each CDR3. D genes are given only for firm matches. Expanded clones get a size class; other rows say once, few or many, or leave the size out.

J gene: TRBJ1-1; D gene: -; V gene: TRBV5-6; clone size: -; CDR3 protein: CASSATDRRGTEAFF; CDR3 DNA: TGTGCCAGCAGCGCAACCGATCGGAGGGGCACTGAAGCTTTCTTT
J gene: TRBJ2-7; D gene: -; V gene: TRBV11-2; clone size: many; CDR3 protein: CASSLGVRTYEQYF; CDR3 DNA: TGTGCCAGCAGCTTAGGGGTCAGAACCTACGAGCAGTACTTC
J gene: TRBJ1-1; D gene: -; V gene: TRBV10-3; clone size: many; CDR3 protein: CAIRTQEPNTEAFF; CDR3 DNA: TGTGCCATCAGAACACAGGAACCGAACACTGAAGCTTTCTTT
J gene: TRBJ2-1; D gene: TRBD2; V gene: TRBV11-2; clone size: -; CDR3 protein: CASRLAGASYNEQFF; CDR3 DNA: TGTGCCAGTAGACTAGCGGGAGCCTCCTACAATGAGCAGTTCTTC
J gene: TRBJ2-5; D gene: TRBD1; V gene: TRBV19; clone size: -; CDR3 protein: CASSMNRGKTQYF; CDR3 DNA: TGTGCCAGTAGTATGAACAGGGGCAAGACCCAGTACTTC
J gene: TRBJ1-1; D gene: -; V gene: TRBV6-5; clone size: -; CDR3 protein: CASSYSTRVGIEAFF; CDR3 DNA: TGTGCCAGCAGTTACTCGACCAGGGTTGGCATTGAGGCTTTCTTT
J gene: TRBJ1-3; D gene: -; V gene: TRBV10-3; clone size: -; CDR3 protein: CAISDRRYSGNTIYF; CDR3 DNA: TGTGCCATCAGTGATAGACGGTACTCTGGAAACACCATATATTTT
J gene: TRBJ2-3; D gene: -; V gene: TRBV11-2; clone size: -; CDR3 protein: CASSLGLSSDTQYF; CDR3 DNA: TGTGCCAGCAGCTTAGGGCTGTCATCAGATACACAGTATTTT
J gene: TRBJ2-5; D gene: -; V gene: TRBV6-5; clone size: many; CDR3 protein: CASKETQYF; CDR3 DNA: TGTGCCAGCAAAGAGACCCAGTACTTC
J gene: TRBJ2-7; D gene: -; V gene: TRBV28; clone size: -; CDR3 protein: CASSALTRPGDEQYF; CDR3 DNA: TGTGCCAGCAGTGCCCTGACTAGACCGGGGGACGAGCAGTACTTC
J gene: TRBJ2-3; D gene: -; V gene: TRBV4-1; clone size: -; CDR3 protein: CASSQAPVKGTDMQYF; CDR3 DNA: TGCGCCAGCAGCCAAGCCCCAGTTAAGGGCACAGATATGCAGTATTTT
J gene: TRBJ2-7; D gene: -; V gene: TRBV6-5; clone size: -; CDR3 protein: CVSHSRESYEQYF; CDR3 DNA: TGTGTCAGCCACTCCAGGGAATCCTACGAGCAGTACTTC
J gene: TRBJ2-7; D gene: -; V gene: TRBV13; clone size: -; CDR3 protein: CASSLNVGEQYF; CDR3 DNA: TGTGCCAGCAGCTTAAACGTGGGCGAGCAGTACTTC
J gene: TRBJ1-2; D gene: -; V gene: TRBV7-9; clone size: many; CDR3 protein: CASSTLRGYTF; CDR3 DNA: TGTGCCAGCAGCACCCTCCGAGGCTACACCTTC
J gene: TRBJ2-1; D gene: -; V gene: TRBV12-3/TRBV12-4; clone size: -; CDR3 protein: CATSDLGPNNEQFF; CDR3 DNA: TGTGCCACCAGTGACCTGGGACCGAACAACGAGCAGTTCTTC
J gene: TRBJ2-1; D gene: -; V gene: TRBV7-2; clone size: -; CDR3 protein: CAGSLGWTDYNEQFF; CDR3 DNA: TGTGCCGGCAGCTTAGGATGGACAGATTACAATGAGCAGTTCTTC
J gene: TRBJ2-1; D gene: -; V gene: TRBV11-3; clone size: -; CDR3 protein: CASSSIGKDEHFF; CDR3 DNA: TGTGCCAGCAGCTCTATCGGTAAGGATGAGCATTTCTTC
J gene: TRBJ2-7; D gene: -; V gene: TRBV11-2; clone size: -; CDR3 protein: CAGTRTESYEQYF; CDR3 DNA: TGTGCCGGCACCCGGACAGAAAGCTACGAACAGTACTTC
J gene: TRBJ2-3; D gene: -; V gene: TRBV6-1; clone size: -; CDR3 protein: CASSPPQVRSNQPQYF; CDR3 DNA: TGTGCCAGTAGTCCCCCGCAGGTTCGGAGCAATCAGCCCCAGTATTTT
J gene: TRBJ1-6; D gene: TRBD1; V gene: TRBV5-6; clone size: -; CDR3 protein: CASSLWGQGREVRNSPLHF; CDR3 DNA: TGTGCCAGCAGCTTGTGGGGACAGGGCAGGGAGGTCCGAAATTCACCCCTCCACTTT
J gene: TRBJ2-7; D gene: -; V gene: TRBV11-2; clone size: -; CDR3 protein: CASSIVASTYEQYF; CDR3 DNA: TGTGCCAGCAGCATAGTGGCCTCTACCTATGAGCAGTACTTC
J gene: TRBJ1-1; D gene: -; V gene: TRBV6-6; clone size: few; CDR3 protein: CASKVWGADTEAFF; CDR3 DNA: TGTGCCAGCAAGGTATGGGGGGCTGACACTGAAGCTTTCTTT
J gene: TRBJ2-1; D gene: TRBD1; V gene: TRBV6-1; clone size: -; CDR3 protein: CASNEEDRSCYNEQFF; CDR3 DNA: TGTGCCAGCAATGAAGAGGACAGGAGCTGTTACAATGAGCAGTTCTTC
J gene: TRBJ2-5; D gene: -; V gene: TRBV6-2/TRBV6-3; clone size: -; CDR3 protein: CANSDQNRETQYF; CDR3 DNA: TGTGCCAACAGTGACCAAAACAGGGAGACCCAGTACTTC
J gene: TRBJ2-5; D gene: -; V gene: TRBV7-9; clone size: -; CDR3 protein: CAGQKGETQYF; CDR3 DNA: TGTGCCGGCCAAAAGGGTGAGACCCAGTACTTC
J gene: TRBJ2-1; D gene: TRBD2; V gene: TRBV5-6; clone size: -; CDR3 protein: CASSLPGTRPIEPFF; CDR3 DNA: TGTGCCAGCAGCTTGCCCGGGACTAGACCCATTGAGCCGTTCTTC
J gene: TRBJ1-1; D gene: -; V gene: TRBV10-1; clone size: few; CDR3 protein: CASKRQANTEAFF; CDR3 DNA: TGCGCCAGCAAACGGCAGGCGAACACTGAAGCTTTCTTT
J gene: TRBJ1-1; D gene: -; V gene: TRBV11-2; clone size: -; CDR3 protein: CAGRDIRGYTEAFF; CDR3 DNA: TGTGCCGGCAGGGACATAAGGGGGTACACTGAAGCTTTCTTT
J gene: TRBJ1-4; D gene: -; V gene: TRBV5-4; clone size: -; CDR3 protein: CASSSGGSNEKLFF; CDR3 DNA: TGTGCCAGCAGCTCCGGGGGATCTAATGAAAAACTGTTTTTT
J gene: TRBJ1-1; D gene: -; V gene: TRBV10-2; clone size: once; CDR3 protein: CAYSKGEGAEGFF; CDR3 DNA: TGCGCCTACAGCAAAGGGGAGGGCGCTGAAGGTTTCTTT
J gene: TRBJ2-2; D gene: -; V gene: TRBV7-3; clone size: -; CDR3 protein: CASSSGDTGELFF; CDR3 DNA: TGTGCCAGCAGCTCGGGTGATACCGGGGAGCTGTTTTTT
J gene: TRBJ2-3; D gene: -; V gene: TRBV7-9; clone size: -; CDR3 protein: CANTGKYTDTQYF; CDR3 DNA: TGTGCCAACACAGGGAAATACACAGATACGCAGTATTTT
J gene: TRBJ2-1; D gene: -; V gene: TRBV5-4; clone size: -; CDR3 protein: CASSLGGRPDSNEQFF; CDR3 DNA: TGTGCCAGCAGCTTGGGGGGGCGGCCTGACTCCAATGAGCAGTTCTTC
J gene: TRBJ2-5; D gene: TRBD2; V gene: TRBV11-1; clone size: few; CDR3 protein: CASNVAGGGETQYF; CDR3 DNA: TGTGCCAGTAACGTAGCGGGAGGAGGAGAGACCCAGTACTTC
J gene: TRBJ2-7; D gene: TRBD1; V gene: TRBV11-2; clone size: -; CDR3 protein: CASSFVSGGQYEQYF; CDR3 DNA: TGTGCCAGCAGCTTTGTGTCAGGGGGCCAATACGAGCAGTACTTC
J gene: TRBJ2-7; D gene: -; V gene: TRBV6-6; clone size: -; CDR3 protein: CASSEYSSYGQYF; CDR3 DNA: TGTGCCAGCAGCGAATATAGCTCCTACGGGCAGTACTTC
J gene: TRBJ2-1; D gene: -; V gene: TRBV11-1; clone size: -; CDR3 protein: CASSLARGKTNEQFF; CDR3 DNA: TGTGCCAGCAGTTTAGCTCGCGGAAAGACAAATGAGCAGTTCTTC
J gene: TRBJ2-6; D gene: -; V gene: TRBV30; clone size: -; CDR3 protein: CAWMSSGANVLTF; CDR3 DNA: TGTGCCTGGATGAGCTCTGGGGCCAACGTCCTGACCTTC
J gene: TRBJ2-7; D gene: -; V gene: TRBV4-2; clone size: -; CDR3 protein: CASSQGGLGGYEQYF; CDR3 DNA: TGTGCCAGTAGCCAAGGAGGACTAGGGGGGTACGAGCAGTACTTC
J gene: TRBJ1-6; D gene: -; V gene: TRBV11-2; clone size: medium-sized; CDR3 protein: CASSLNSPLHF; CDR3 DNA: TGTGCCAGCAGCTTGAATTCACCCCTCCACTTT